This T cell receptor (beta chain) was captured by sequencing in a study of blood T cell repertoires in COVID-19 (dated by TCRdb to about 2020). Looking at the study overall: Samples covering the acute and convalescent phases of COVID-19 were provided by collaborators in the United States, Italy and Spain. The prospective study material was composed of cDNA or gDNA derived from T cells, B-cell-depleted T cells, or PBMCs. The dataset comprised deeply sampled blood TCRbeta repertoires from subjects exposed to, actively infected with, or recovered from COVID-19. The repertoires were released in a freely available public database intended as a resource for research on the immune response to SARS-CoV-2. The samples were drawn from the first 160 participants of the ongoing ImmuneRACE study and from 1,254 subjects provided by 6 global collaborators. A de-identified subject ID, COVID-19 status, age in years and sex were almost always included in the sample metadata. HLA class I and class II types, where available, came from metadata supplied by the sample provider rather than from assay-based typing. Study-level results and caveats: The amount of clinical and demographic metadata varied by source and participant and was provided uncurated.

The immunoSEQ Assay, a bias-controlled multiplex PCR, was used to amplify TCRbeta CDR3 regions from genomic DNA. On the authors' methods: The number of nucleated cells in each sample was estimated by amplification of reference gene primers within the assay. To quantify the absolute abundance of each unique TCRbeta CDR3 rearrangement, sequence reads were collapsed and filtered. For each sample, productive Simpson clonality was calculated as the square root of Simpson's diversity index across productive rearrangements. This immuneACCESS table, as held by TCRdb, lists in-frame sequences with V and J called but not all clones. Of the missing ones, under half trace to an unresolved V gene in checked studies; the others have no known cause. V, J and clone size reflect that table, while D and trimming were determined from the DNA. For this sample the table gives approximately 80,000 clones, of which less than 95% were detected only once. The ten largest clones take up around 0.93% of the sample.

Collaborating institutions collected whole blood in K2EDTA tubes following their own protocols. For TCRbeta analysis, collaborator samples were shipped as frozen whole blood, as isolated PBMCs, or as DNA extracted from either sample type. For this clone: This clone's antigen is unknown. The record has no base qualities; no much larger clone is one base away.

The TCR originated in a woman aged 45 to 65 in a cohort sampled during active COVID-19. Sequenced sample: peripheral blood.

The bases read TGTGCCAGCAGCTTGCGTACTGCGGGAGTCGATTCACCCCTCCACTTT. Its amino acids are CASSLRTAGVDSPLHF. The chain employs TRBV5-6 and TRBJ1-6; the D gene assignment is ambiguous. CDR1 and CDR2 (SGHDT, YYEEEE) derive from the germline V gene. The CDR3 goes from the cysteine to the phenylalanine over 16 residues. The retained sequence is limited to the CDR3, 48 bases, with the frame set at the first base. Deletion took 1 base off V and 8 bases off J, with a span of 16 bases between the germline ends.